This T cell receptor beta chain was captured in a study of blood T cell repertoires in COVID-19 (dated by TCRdb to between 2020 and 2021). Background for the entire study: The collaborator samples originated in the United States, Italy and Spain and spanned the acute and convalescent phases of COVID-19. The material from the prospective study consisted of cDNA or gDNA derived from T cells, B-cell-depleted T cells, or PBMCs. Deeply sampled blood TCRbeta repertoires from subjects exposed to, actively infected with, or recovered from COVID-19 were included in the dataset. A freely available public database, intended as a resource for researchers studying the immune response to SARS-CoV-2, is where the repertoires were released. The samples were drawn from two sources: the first 160 participants of the ongoing ImmuneRACE study, and 1,254 subjects contributed by 6 global collaborators. The sample metadata nearly always contained a de-identified subject ID, COVID-19 status, age in years and sex. HLA class I and class II types, where available, came from metadata supplied by the sample provider rather than from assay-based typing.

The CDR3, from cysteine to phenylalanine, totals 16 residues. CDR3 DNA is the only sequence kept; it has 48 bases, read in frame from the first base. V lost 5 bases and J lost 2 bases; the stretch between them is 15 bases long. CDR1 and CDR2 (SGHNT, YENEEA) derive from the germline V gene. Details on this clone: The clone's antigen remains unknown. No base qualities exist here, and no much larger clone lies one base off it.

Each collaborating institution followed its own protocols to collect whole blood in K2EDTA tubes. For TCRbeta analysis, collaborators shipped samples as frozen whole blood, isolated PBMCs, or DNA extracted from either of those sample types. Summary of the overall study and its limitations: How much clinical and demographic metadata was included differed by source and by participant, and the metadata was provided uncurated.

The immunoSEQ Assay, a bias-controlled multiplex PCR, was used to amplify TCRbeta CDR3 regions from genomic DNA. The study's own analysis went as follows. The number of nucleated cells in each sample was estimated by amplification of reference gene primers within the assay. To quantify the absolute abundance of each unique TCRbeta CDR3 rearrangement, sequence reads were collapsed and filtered. Productive Simpson clonality was computed per sample as the square root of Simpson's diversity index over productive rearrangements. TCRdb retrieved this table from immuneACCESS and kept in-frame rearrangements only. Not all clones are present; in checked studies, unresolved V genes account for under half, and no reason is known for the remainder. V and J calls and clone size are given by that table; D and trimming were obtained from the DNA. For this sample the table gives approximately 350,000 clones, of which about 83% were detected only once. 2.5% to 3% of the sample is in the top ten clones.

The sequencing sample was made of peripheral blood. The sequence links TRBV11-3 to TRBJ2-2; the D gene assignment is ambiguous. This clonotype was obtained from a man aged 25 to 40 with active or convalescent COVID-19. The CDR3 sequence is CASSTRVVRNTGELFF. The sequenced DNA is TGTGCCAGCAGCACTCGGGTAGTCAGAAACACCGGGGAGCTGTTTTTT.